This T cell receptor beta chain was sequenced during a study of T cell responses to AZD1222 COVID-19 vaccine. Assay: immunoSEQ multiplex PCR; the TCRdb copy retains only in-frame clones and omits some. The table lists some 90,000 clones, about 88% of them singletons. The V gene's germline CDR1 is LGHNA and CDR2 YNFKEQ. The CDR3 extends over 15 amino acids. The V end was cut by 1 base, the J end by 4 bases, with 13 bases between. The specimen comprised peripheral blood, sampled 28 days after the second AZD1222 dose. The chain is built from TRBV4-2 and TRBJ1-2, with D unresolved. The receptor was isolated from an adult who received the AZD1222 COVID-19 vaccine. In nucleotides, the CDR3 is TGTGCCAGCAGCCAAGGACATTCAGCCGCCTATGGCTACACCTTC. Translated: CASSQGHSAAYGYTF.